This T cell receptor (beta chain) was profiled in a study of blood T cell repertoires in COVID-19. Study details: PBMCs, B-cell-depleted T cells, or T cells were the source of the cDNA or gDNA that made up the material.

In the original workflow: Reference gene primer amplification yielded estimated nucleated cell counts. Using immunoSEQ multiplex PCR, the repertoire was profiled, and TCRdb retains in-frame clones only, with some absent. V and J calls and clone size are given by that table; D and trimming were obtained from the DNA. This table has more than 95,000 clones, roughly 80% appearing once. Trimming removed 4 bases at V and 5 bases at J, with 15 bases between. The germline CDR1 and CDR2 sequences are LGHDT and YNNKEL (reference sequence). CDR3 length: 15 residues. Material for sequencing was peripheral blood. This TCR was sampled from a man in his 60s with acute or convalescent COVID-19. The rearrangement joins TRBV3-1 (or the pseudogene TRBV3-2) to TRBJ2-1; D might be TRBD2 (5 bases). As DNA, the CDR3 is TGTGCCAGCAGCCTCGCGCCCGGGAATAACAATGAGCAGTTCTTC. Translation: CASSLAPGNNNEQFF.